One and the same sample provided the 8 T cell receptor beta chains below, sequenced in a study of blood T cell repertoires in COVID-19. The repertoire was sequenced with immunoSEQ multiplex PCR; TCRdb's copy has only in-frame clones and lacks some. The table shows about 340,000 clones, with 80% to 90% occurring only once. The sample comprised peripheral blood. The source of these receptors is a man aged 25 to 40 with active or convalescent COVID-19.

The chain recombines TRBV5-1 with TRBJ2-1, with 8 bases matching TRBD1. CDR3 size: 15 residues. Germline-derived CDR1 and CDR2 are SGHRS and YFSETQ. V shed 0 bases, J shed 6 bases, and the junction held 5 bases outside the gene matches. The CDR3 DNA sequence: TGCGCCAGCAGCTTGGTCGCAGGGGGCTTCAATGAGCAGTTCTTC. Encoded protein: CASSLVAGGFNEQFF.

This clone was picked up one time. This chain uses TRBV10-3 with TRBJ2-3; 7 bases fit TRBD2. The CDR3 is 13 residues long. V shed 7 bases and J 3 bases; nucleotides not matched to a gene: 4. Germline V gene sequence: CDR1 ENHRY, CDR2 SYGVKD. The CDR3 nucleotides are TGTGCCATCACCCAAGCGGGAACAGATACGCAGTATTTT. Translated, it gives CAITQAGTDTQYF.

Only one count was recorded for this clone. The gene calls are TRBV4-2 and TRBJ2-2; D is possibly TRBD2 (7 bases). V lost 5 bases, J lost 4 bases, and 17 bases lay in between. This CDR3 comprises 16 residues. From germline, CDR1 is LGHNA and CDR2 YNFKEQ. As DNA, the CDR3 is TGTGCCAGCAGCTCCCGAGAGGGGGGGGGCACCGGGGAGCTGTTTTTT. Protein product: CASSSREGGGTGELFF.

The chain has TRBV29-1 and TRBJ1-2, with D unresolved. Trimming shortened V by 4 bases and J by 6 bases, and 15 bases separated the two germline ends. The CDR3 consists of 13 residues. In germline, CDR1 is SQVTM, CDR2 ANQGSEA. The CDR3 DNA reads TGCAGCGTTGTGACGGGTGAAACGAATGGCTACACCTTC. Translated: CSVVTGETNGYTF.

The chain joins TRBV5-1 to TRBJ1-2; TRBD1 might be the D (5 bases). The ends were cut back, 0 bases at V and 2 bases at J, with 14 bases in the middle. The germline V gene has CDR1 SGHRS and CDR2 YFSETQ. The CDR3 length is 16 residues. CDR3 DNA: TGCGCCAGCAGCTTGGAGGTTAGTCGGGGGAACTATGGCTACACCTTC. Amino acids: CASSLEVSRGNYGYTF.

V gene TRBV7-3 combines with J gene TRBJ2-3; the match to TRBD2 covers 9 bases. The junction had 6 bases not matched to a gene; V was cut back by 6 bases and J by 2 bases. From germline, CDR1 is SGHTA and CDR2 FQGTGA. The length of the CDR3 is 15 residues. The CDR3 is CASRKLAGVTDTQYF. The CDR3 nucleotides read TGTGCCAGCAGAAAACTAGCGGGTGTCACAGATACGCAGTATTTT.

As regards this clone: The sample holds other DNA sequences that translate to the same CDR3. V gene TRBV5-6 combines with J gene TRBJ2-3; TRBD2 matches 9 bases. CDR3 size: 15 residues. V trimming: 3 bases; J trimming: 2 bases; junction bases outside the gene matches: 4. Germline-derived CDR1 and CDR2 are SGHDT and YYEEEE. CDR3 coding DNA: TGTGCCAGCAGCTCCTTAGCGGGGGACACAGATACGCAGTATTTT. Its translation: CASSSLAGDTDTQYF.

The rearrangement joins TRBV12-3 or TRBV12-4 to TRBJ2-5; D is possibly TRBD1 (6 bases). The ends were cut back, 5 bases at V and 7 bases at J, with 14 bases in the middle. The CDR3 contains 13 residues. The DNA for the CDR3 is TGTGCCAGCAGTATGACAGGCCGGGGGACCCAGTACTTC. Translating it yields CASSMTGRGTQYF.